This T cell receptor beta chain was captured in a study of T cell changes during pregnancy in multiple sclerosis (dated by TCRdb to about 2019). Some background on the complete study: In women with multiple sclerosis, the researchers looked at how the T cell repertoire shifted as pregnancy progressed.

The protocol used for the library was the immunoSEQ multiplex PCR assay. TCRdb re-hosts the immuneACCESS table, in-frame sequences only. Its copies lack some clones; in the studies checked, an unresolved V gene accounts for under half of them, and the cause for the rest is not known. The sample profile shows some 24,000 clones; around 87% of them were found once. The ten largest clonotypes hold under 1.1% of the sample. About this clone itself: Its specific antigen is unknown. No much larger clone exists at a distance of one base, and base qualities are not known.

The CDR3 runs 15 residues from the cysteine to the phenylalanine. Only the CDR3 part of the read is kept: 45 bases, read in frame from the first base. V trim: 5 bases; J trim: 4 bases; unmatched bases: 5. CDR1 SGHTA and CDR2 FQGNSA are derived from the germline V gene. The sequence came from a female donor in good health, enrolled as a control in a pregnancy study. The chain couples TRBV7-2 to TRBJ1-2; TRBD1 matches 12 bases in the middle. The sample in question was CD4+ T cells from peripheral blood mononuclear cells, obtained in the second trimester of pregnancy. Here the CDR3 is given as CASSPGQGAVYGYTF. Here is the DNA: TGTGCCAGCAGCCCGGGACAGGGGGCGGTCTATGGCTACACCTTC.